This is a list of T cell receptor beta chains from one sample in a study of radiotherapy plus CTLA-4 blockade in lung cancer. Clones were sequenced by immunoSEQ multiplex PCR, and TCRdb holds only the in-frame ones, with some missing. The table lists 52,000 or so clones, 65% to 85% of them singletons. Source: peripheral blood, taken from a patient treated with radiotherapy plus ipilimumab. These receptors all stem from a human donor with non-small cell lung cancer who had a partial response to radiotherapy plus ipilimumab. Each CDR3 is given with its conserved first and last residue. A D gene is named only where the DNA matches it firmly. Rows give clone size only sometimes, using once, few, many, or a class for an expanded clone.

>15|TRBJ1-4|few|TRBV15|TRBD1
CATSRETGRAEKLFF
TGTGCCACCAGCAGGGAGACAGGGAGAGCGGAAAAACTGTTTTTT
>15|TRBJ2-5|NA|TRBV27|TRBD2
CASSLRLAGLETQYF
TGTGCCAGCAGTTTAAGACTAGCGGGGTTGGAGACCCAGTACTTC
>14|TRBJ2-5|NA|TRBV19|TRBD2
CASQGAGGSETQYF
TGTGCCAGTCAAGGAGCGGGGGGGTCAGAGACCCAGTACTTC
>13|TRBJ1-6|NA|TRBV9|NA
CASSVGGDSPLHF
TGTGCCAGCAGCGTAGGCGGGGATTCACCCCTCCACTTT
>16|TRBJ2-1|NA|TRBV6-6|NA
CASSLGIQSSYNEQFF
TGTGCCAGCAGCCTCGGGATACAGAGCTCCTACAATGAGCAGTTCTTC
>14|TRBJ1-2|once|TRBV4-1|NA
CASSQGTGLYGYTF
TGCGCCAGCAGCCAAGGCACAGGGCTGTATGGCTACACCTTC
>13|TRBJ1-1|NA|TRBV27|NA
CASSLNIYTEAFF
TGTGCCAGCAGTTTAAATATCTACACTGAAGCTTTCTTT
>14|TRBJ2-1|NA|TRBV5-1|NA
CASSYRSGYDEQFF
TGCGCCAGCAGCTACCGATCCGGTTACGATGAGCAGTTCTTC
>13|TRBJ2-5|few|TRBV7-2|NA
CASSSGPQETQYF
TGTGCCAGCTCCTCAGGGCCTCAAGAGACCCAGTACTTC
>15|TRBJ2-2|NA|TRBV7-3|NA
CASSREIANTGELFF
TGTGCCAGCAGCCGCGAGATCGCGAACACCGGGGAGCTGTTTTTT
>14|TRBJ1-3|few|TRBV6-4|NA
CASPRGNSGNTIYF
TGTGCCAGCCCGAGAGGCAATTCTGGAAACACCATATATTTT
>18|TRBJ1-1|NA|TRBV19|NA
CASSILSPLRQANTEAFF
TGTGCCAGTAGTATACTATCGCCCCTACGACAGGCAAACACTGAAGCTTTCTTT
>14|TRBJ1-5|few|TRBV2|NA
CASSEQGWDQPQHF
TGTGCCAGCAGTGAACAGGGATGGGATCAGCCCCAGCATTTT
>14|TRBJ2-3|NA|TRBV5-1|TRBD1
CASSPGQVGDTQYF
TGCGCCAGCAGCCCGGGACAGGTGGGAGATACGCAGTATTTT
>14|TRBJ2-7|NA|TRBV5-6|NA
CASSLFQGSYEQYF
TGTGCCAGCAGCTTATTCCAGGGGAGCTACGAGCAGTACTTC
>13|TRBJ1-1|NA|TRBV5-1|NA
CASSLGGETEAFF
TGCGCCAGCAGCTTAGGTGGGGAGACTGAAGCTTTCTTT
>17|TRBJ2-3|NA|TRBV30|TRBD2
CAWSVHSGGARADTQYF
TGTGCCTGGAGTGTACATAGCGGGGGGGCCAGGGCAGATACGCAGTATTTT
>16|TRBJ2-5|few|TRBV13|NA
CASSLGGAPIQETQYF
TGTGCCAGCAGCTTAGGGGGGGCGCCCATCCAAGAGACCCAGTACTTC
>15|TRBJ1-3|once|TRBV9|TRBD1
CASSAATGAGNTIYF
TGTGCCAGCAGCGCCGCGACAGGGGCGGGAAACACCATATATTTT
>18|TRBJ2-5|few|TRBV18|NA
CASSPRIGSVRIQETQYF
TGTGCCAGCTCACCACGTATCGGTAGCGTTAGAATACAAGAGACCCAGTACTTC
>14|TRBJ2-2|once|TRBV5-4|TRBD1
CASSGRDSLGELFF
TGTGCCAGCAGCGGACGGGACAGCCTCGGGGAGCTGTTTTTT
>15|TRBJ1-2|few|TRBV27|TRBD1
CASSGRQGAVYGYTF
TGTGCCAGCAGTGGACGACAGGGGGCGGTCTATGGCTACACCTTC